A single sample is the source of the 9 T cell receptor beta chains below, sequenced in a study of cytomegalovirus exposure and HLA in healthy donors. Generated by immunoSEQ multiplex PCR, the TCRdb table keeps only in-frame clones and is missing some. The sample yields around 99,000 clones, about nine tenths seen once. The sample was PBMCs. Every receptor here comes from a woman aged 18-35 years in good health and CMV-seronegative.

The chain carries TRBV27 and TRBJ2-7, with 9 bases identical to TRBD1. CDR1 and CDR2 (germline): MNHEY, SMNVEV (reference sequence). The junction had 6 bases not matched to a gene; V was cut back by 0 bases and J by 0 bases. The CDR3 has 17 residues. CDR3 in DNA: TGTGCCAGCAGTTTATCGCCACAGGGGGCAACCTCCTACGAGCAGTACTTC. It yields the protein CASSLSPQGATSYEQYF.

This clone was seen more than once but under ten times. This sequence joins TRBV7-9 and TRBJ1-2, with D possibly being TRBD1 (5 bases). CDR3 size: 12 residues. From germline, CDR1 is SEHNR and CDR2 FQNEAQ (reference sequence). Trimming removed 5 bases at V and 7 bases at J, with 11 bases between. Here the CDR3 DNA reads TGTGCCAGCAGCCCCACGGGACTTGGCTACACCTTC. It yields the protein CASSPTGLGYTF.

The gene calls are TRBV29-1 and TRBJ1-2; D remains ambiguous. V lost 3 bases and J 8 bases, leaving 7 bases between the germline ends. CDR1 and CDR2 (germline): SQVTM, ANQGSEA. The CDR3 covers 10 residues. This CDR3 is CSVEGDGYTF. The CDR3 DNA reads as TGCAGCGTTGAGGGAGACGGCTACACCTTC.

The V gene is TRBV7-8, the J gene TRBJ1-1, with TRBD1 as a possible D gene (6 bases). The ends were cut back, 2 bases at V and 4 bases at J, with 11 bases in the middle. The CDR3 extends over 14 amino acids. CDR1 is SGHVS and CDR2 is FQNEAQ in the germline V gene. In nucleotides, the CDR3 is TGTGCCAGCAGCTTAATGGGGGCCGGCACTGAAGCTTTCTTT. Translation gives CASSLMGAGTEAFF.

The CDR3 DNA reads as TGTGCCAGTAGTATGACCAGGGGATCCGGGGCCAACGTCCTGACTTTC. The encoded protein is CASSMTRGSGANVLTF. The V gene is TRBV19, the J gene TRBJ2-6; a possible D gene is TRBD1 (6 bases). The CDR3 is made up of 16 amino acids. V shed 3 bases and J shed 4 bases, with 13 bases lying between them. CDR1 and CDR2 from the germline V gene are LNHDA and SQIVND (reference sequence).

V gene TRBV4-3 combines with J gene TRBJ2-3; 7 positions agree with TRBD2. Germline V lookup: CDR1 LGHNA, CDR2 YSLEER. Germline trimming cut 3 bases from V and 0 bases from J; bases unmatched to any gene: 6. This CDR3 has 16 amino acids. CDR3 in DNA: TGCGCCAGCAGCCATAGGCTAGCGGTTAGCACAGATACGCAGTATTTT. It codes for CASSHRLAVSTDTQYF.

This clone was found once. The J gene is TRBJ2-7, the V gene TRBV19, with D maybe TRBD1 (6 bases). Trimming removed 7 bases from V and 5 bases from J, with 18 bases in between. This CDR3 has 14 amino acids. Germline V lookup: CDR1 LNHDA, CDR2 SQIVND (reference sequence). CDR3 DNA sequence: TGTGCCAGTACCCCGACAGGCCGCCTAGACGAGCAGTACTTC. This sequence encodes CASTPTGRLDEQYF.

The chain has TRBV4-3 and TRBJ2-7, with 11 nucleotides matching TRBD2. The CDR3 sequence is 17 residues long. CDR1 LGHNA and CDR2 YSLEER come from the germline V gene. With 2 bases clipped from V and 4 bases from J, the junction kept 10 bases outside the gene matches. CDR3 in amino acids: CASSQSMTSGISYEQYF. The DNA of the CDR3 is TGCGCCAGCAGCCAATCAATGACTAGCGGGATATCTTACGAGCAGTACTTC.

CDR3 nucleotide sequence: TGTGCCAGCAGCTTATTGGCGGGGGGCGAGCAGTACTTC. It translates to CASSLLAGGEQYF. This rearrangement joins TRBV7-9 to TRBJ2-7; TRBD2 matches at 8 bases. This CDR3 region has 13 residues. Germline CDR1 is SEHNR and CDR2 is FQNEAQ (reference sequence). After removal of 2 bases from V and 6 bases from J, the junction contained 3 bases not matched to a gene.